This TCR beta chain was sequenced during a study of shared clonotypes between healthy human individuals. Generated by immunoSEQ multiplex PCR, the TCRdb table keeps only in-frame clones and is missing some. The repertoire holds 2 million to 2.5 million clones, with over 85% as singletons. Germline V CDR1 and CDR2: SGHNT, YYREEE (reference sequence). V was clipped by 4 bases and J by 0 bases, with 15 bases between them. The CDR3 has 16 residues. Material: naive CD4+ T cells from PBMCs. Subset indicated: CD45RA+ positively selected. This TCR was recovered from a man in his late teens or twenties in good health. Some clones in this sample may be carry-over from other donors' samples. The gene calls are TRBV5-4 and TRBJ2-3, with a tentative D call TRBD1 (6 bases). The CDR3 is CASSAGQIPSTDTQYF. The CDR3 bases are TGTGCCAGCAGCGCTGGACAGATTCCTAGCACAGATACGCAGTATTTT.